This entry lists 7 T cell receptor beta chains sequenced from one sample in a study of neurological immune-mediated disorders. TCRdb re-analysed the 5' RACE reads in MiXCR, keeping a single row per CDR3 protein. The repertoire consists of tens of thousands of distinct CDR3 sequences, with about 2.3% occurring once and the leading ten covering 2% to 3%. Sequencing was performed on PBMCs. All receptors come from a man in his fifties with multiple sclerosis.

In the case of this clonotype: The conserved phenylalanine or tryptophan normally closing the CDR3 is absent here, so this likely arose from a read error. The chain has TRBV20-1 and TRBJ2-3; 8 bases map to TRBD2. In germline, CDR1 is DFQATT, CDR2 SNEGSKA (reference sequence). The CDR3 runs 14 residues. The V segment lost 3 bases and the J segment 6 bases; nucleotides outside the gene matches: 8. The CDR3 coding sequence is TGCAGTGCTAGCAAGGCTAGCGGGCCTGATACGCAGTATAAT. The encoded protein is CSASKASGPDTQYN.

Details on this clonotype: A single base separates this from a much larger clone, so it may be a read error. The V and J genes are TRBV5-8 and TRBJ2-7; the D gene is possibly TRBD1 (6 bases). Between the trimmed V and J ends, which lost 0 bases and 7 bases, there was a span of 14 bases. The V gene's germline CDR1 is SGHTS and CDR2 YDEGEE. The CDR3 totals 14 residues. CDR3 protein: CASSLGQGFQEQYF. For the CDR3, the DNA is TGTGCCAGCAGCTTGGGGCAGGGGTTCCAAGAGCAGTACTTC.

There are many counts of this clonotype. V gene TRBV12-3 or TRBV12-4 combines with J gene TRBJ1-6, with D possibly being TRBD1 (5 bases). CDR3 length: 14 residues. V shed 6 bases and J shed 6 bases, with 12 bases lying between them. CDR3: CASRDRLLNSPLHF. The CDR3, as DNA: TGTGCCAGCAGAGACAGACTCCTTAATTCACCCCTCCACTTT.

Many counts were recorded for this clonotype. V and J are TRBV20-1 and TRBJ2-5, with D possibly called TRBD1 or TRBD2 (7 bases each). The CDR3 sequence is 13 residues long. V was shortened by 3 bases and J by 3 bases, with 11 bases between the two germline ends. The germline CDR1 and CDR2 sequences are DFQATT and SNEGSKA (reference sequence). CDR3 region: CSASAGGEETQYF. The DNA for the CDR3 is TGCAGTGCTAGCGCAGGGGGGGAAGAGACCCAGTACTTC.

This clonotype appeared many times. The chain carries TRBV19 and TRBJ2-7; the D gene is possibly TRBD2 (5 bases). V lost 5 bases and J 0 bases, leaving 14 bases between the germline ends. CDR1 and CDR2 (germline): LNHDA, SQIVND (reference sequence). The CDR3 has 15 amino acids. CDR3 in amino acids: CASSQPGKSSYEQYF. In nucleotides, the CDR3 is TGTGCCAGTAGTCAACCCGGGAAGAGCTCCTACGAGCAGTACTTC.

This clonotype was recorded at least ten times. This chain connects TRBV28 to TRBJ2-7; 7 bases align to TRBD2. This CDR3 has 13 residues. J lost 0 bases, V lost 11 bases, and 7 bases had no gene match. Germline V gene lookup returns CDR1 MDHEN and CDR2 SYDVKM. The CDR3 sequence is CAVTGTNSYEQYF. DNA of the CDR3: TGTGCCGTCACCGGGACTAACTCCTACGAGCAGTACTTC.

This clonotype came up many times. The chain uses TRBV20-1 and TRBJ2-5; D call uncertain. Trimming shortened V by 4 bases and J by 1 base, and 10 bases separated the two germline ends. The CDR3 loop spans 13 amino acids. From germline, CDR1 is DFQATT and CDR2 SNEGSKA (reference sequence). CDR3 coding DNA: TGCAGTGCTACCCGAGCGTCCCAAGAGACCCAGTACTTC. Amino acids: CSATRASQETQYF.